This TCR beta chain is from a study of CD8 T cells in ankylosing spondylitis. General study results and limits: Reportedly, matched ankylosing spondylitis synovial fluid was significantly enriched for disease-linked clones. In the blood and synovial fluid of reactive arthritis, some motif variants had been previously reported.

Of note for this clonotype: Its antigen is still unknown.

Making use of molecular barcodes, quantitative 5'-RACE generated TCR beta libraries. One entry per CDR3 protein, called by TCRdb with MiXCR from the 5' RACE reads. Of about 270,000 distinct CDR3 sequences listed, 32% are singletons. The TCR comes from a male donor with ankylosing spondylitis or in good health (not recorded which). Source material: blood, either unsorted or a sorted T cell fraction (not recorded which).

CDR3 nucleotides: TGCAGTGCTAGCCCACCTGTGAACACTGAAGCTTTCTTT. Translated, it gives CSASPPVNTEAFF. This chain joins TRBV20-1 and TRBJ1-1, with D unresolved. This CDR3 region has 13 residues. Per germline, CDR1 DFQATT and CDR2 SNEGSKA (reference sequence). The ends were cut back, 3 bases at V and 0 bases at J, with 8 bases in the middle.